This TCR beta chain was sequenced during a study of OX40 agonist ivuxolimab in advanced cancers. Describing the broader study: The costimulatory receptor OX40 (CD134) was targeted by ivuxolimab, a fully human IgG2 agonistic monoclonal antibody. Intravenous ivuxolimab was administered to patients every 2 weeks at six dose levels: 0.01, 0.1, 0.3, 1.5, 3 and 10 mg/kg. Of the roughly 54 patients in dose escalation, 19 had hepatocellular carcinoma, around 15 had melanoma, 9 had renal cell carcinoma and 9 had head and neck cancer. A male proportion of 82.7% and a mean age of roughly 55 years, ranging from about 23 to 79, were recorded for the dose-escalation cohort. Patients were allowed to have had prior anti-PD-1, anti-PD-L1 or anti-CTLA-4 therapy, and more than 35% of the dose-escalation patients had been treated with checkpoint inhibitors. Partial responses occurred in three dose-escalation patients: two with cutaneous melanoma and one with hepatocellular carcinoma. Peripheral TCRbeta sequencing was intended to test whether TCR sequence diversity was altered and clonal T-cell expansion was caused by ivuxolimab. The monotherapy dose-escalation portion (N of about 47 patients) of the phase I ivuxolimab trial is reported in the paper. The research as a whole found: Partial responders in the 0.1-3.0 mg/kg groups had among the lowest normalized peripheral clonal expansion, especially among CD8+ T cells. After ivuxolimab, CD8+ T cells had more expanded clones than CD4+ T cells on average. Low levels of normalized T-cell clonal expansion were also shown by some nonresponding patients. Clonal expansion of both CD4+ and CD8+ blood T cells was observed from baseline to week 6 at doses 0.1 to 3.0 mg/kg. The antigen specificity of the peripheral T cells that underwent clonal expansion was not determined.

To sequence the TCRbeta CDR3 region, genomic DNA was isolated from the sorted cells. The immunoSEQ Assay was used for sequencing of TCRbeta CDR3 regions. The table comes from immuneACCESS by way of TCRdb, which keeps in-frame sequences with V and J called. Part of the clones is missing from these tables; in studies checked, under half for an unresolved V gene and the rest for unknown reasons. Within this sample are 68,000 or so clones, with less than 90% of them counted one time only. Approximately 2.1% of the sample is taken by the ten largest. Remarks on this clone: The clone's antigen remains unknown. One base away there is no much larger clone; base qualities are not given.

The trial excluded patients who had a history of autoimmune disease or who were on systemic immunosuppression. Peripheral blood for TCR sequencing was collected from all dose cohorts at baseline, on cycle 4 day 1, and on cycle 7 day 1. Samples came from an open-label, multicenter, first-in-human phase I dose-escalation trial of ivuxolimab. Adults with locally advanced or metastatic head and neck squamous cell, hepatocellular, melanoma or renal cell carcinoma were enrolled in the trial. Before TCR sequencing, CD4+ and CD8+ T cells were separately sorted from peripheral blood. The germline V gene encodes CDR1 MDHEN and CDR2 SYDVKM. The junction shows trimming of 5 bases on V and 4 bases on J, plus 11 bases between the germline ends. The cysteine opens and the phenylalanine closes a CDR3 of 13 amino acids. Only the CDR3 DNA is retained, 39 bases long and in frame from the first base.

Recombination connected TRBV28 to TRBJ2-5; the D segment could be TRBD1, given 6 matching bases. The specimen was CD4+ or CD8+ T cells sorted from blood, collected in a trial of the OX40 agonist ivuxolimab. This TCR was sampled from an adult with an advanced solid tumor such as melanoma, head and neck, liver or kidney cancer. The DNA reads TGTGCCAGCAGTCGCCGGGACACAGAGACCCAGTACTTC. Its protein reads: CASSRRDTETQYF. Where the CDR3 stops, the reference TRBV28 and TRBJ2-5 genes take over; the full variable domain is DVKVTQSSRYLVKRTGEKVFLECVQDMDHENMFWYRQDPGLGLRLIYFSYDVKMKEKGDIPEGYSVSREKKERFSLILESASTNQTSMYLCASSRRDTETQYFGPGTRLLVL.